One sample yielded the 2 T cell receptor beta chains listed below, sequenced in a study of T cell changes during pregnancy in multiple sclerosis. The assay was immunoSEQ multiplex PCR, and TCRdb's table has in-frame clones only and misses some. Of tens of thousands of clones detected, 90% to 95% appear once; the ten largest clones hold more than 0.95%. Specimen: peripheral blood, collected in the second trimester of pregnancy. These receptors came from a female donor in good health, enrolled as a control in a pregnancy study.

This chain connects TRBV30 to TRBJ1-2, with 8 nucleotides matching TRBD1. Trimming removed 5 bases from V and 3 bases from J; junction bases left unmatched: 5. The CDR3 length is 13 residues. Germline V gene lookup returns CDR1 GTSNPN and CDR2 SVGIG (reference sequence). This chain's CDR3 is CAWDGQGYYGYTF. CDR3 bases: TGTGCCTGGGACGGACAGGGCTACTATGGCTACACCTTC.

Of note for this clone: This sample also contains other DNA sequences that code for the same CDR3. V gene TRBV5-1 combines with J gene TRBJ2-1, with TRBD1 matching 9 bases. Trimming removed 3 bases from V and 1 base from J; junction bases left unmatched: 2. Germline V gene data show CDR1 as SGHRS and CDR2 as YFSETQ. The CDR3 consists of 15 residues. The CDR3: CASSSGQGSYNEQFF. CDR3 coding DNA: TGCGCCAGCAGCTCGGGACAGGGTTCCTACAATGAGCAGTTCTTC.